The 22 T cell receptor beta chains reported below all come from one sample, sequenced in a study of OX40 agonist ivuxolimab in advanced cancers. Assay: immunoSEQ multiplex PCR; the TCRdb copy retains only in-frame clones and omits some. The sample holds over 65,000 clones, about 86% seen once. The specimen was CD4+ or CD8+ T cells sorted from blood, collected in a trial of the OX40 agonist ivuxolimab. The receptors here all came from an adult with an advanced solid tumor such as melanoma, head and neck, liver or kidney cancer.

This sequence joins TRBV2 and TRBJ1-4, with TRBD1 identical over 10 bases. CDR1 and CDR2 (germline): SNHLY, FYNNEI. CDR3 length: 13 amino acids. J was trimmed by 7 bases and V by 4 bases; bases with no gene match: 0. CDR3 nucleotides: TGTGCCAGCAGTGGGGACAGGGGTGAAAAACTGTTTTTT. It is translated as CASSGDRGEKLFF.

The CDR3: CASSPQGVPLYEQYF. Written as DNA, the CDR3 is TGTGCCAGCAGCCCTCAGGGGGTCCCCCTCTACGAGCAGTACTTC. V usage is TRBV7-8 and J usage is TRBJ2-5; 7 bases map to TRBD1. The J call is doubtful: the DNA matches TRBJ2-7 better. The CDR3 consists of 15 residues. Germline-derived CDR1 and CDR2 are SGHVS and FQNEAQ.

This rearrangement joins TRBV2 to TRBJ2-6; D is possibly TRBD1 (6 bases). The CDR3 extends over 16 amino acids. Per germline, CDR1 SNHLY and CDR2 FYNNEI. The V gene lost 2 bases and the J gene lost 4 bases, with 12 bases spanning the gap. The CDR3 DNA is TGTGCCAGCAGTGAACGTGGGGGCGCCGGGGCCAACGTCCTGACTTTC. This gives the protein CASSERGGAGANVLTF.

The CDR3 sequence: CASRHSGANVLTF. The DNA for the CDR3 is TGTGCCAGCAGACACTCTGGGGCCAACGTCCTGACTTTC. The chain recombines TRBV6-1 with TRBJ2-6; D call uncertain. Germline CDR1 and CDR2: MNHNS and SASEGT. CDR3 length: 13 amino acids. V was clipped by 6 bases and J by 0 bases, with 3 bases between them.

This clone came up a few times. V is TRBV28 and J is TRBJ1-1; no definite D call. The V gene's germline CDR1 is MDHEN and CDR2 SYDVKM. V was shortened by 5 bases and J by 4 bases, with 17 bases between the two germline ends. The CDR3 is 15 residues long. CDR3 bases: TGTGCCAGCAGTGAGTTAGAACGGCAGAGCACTGAAGCTTTCTTT. Translation gives CASSELERQSTEAFF. The whole variable domain, filled in from reference TRBV28 and TRBJ1-1, reads DVKVTQSSRYLVKRTGEKVFLECVQDMDHENMFWYRQDPGLGLRLIYFSYDVKMKEKGDIPEGYSVSREKKERFSLILESASTNQTSMYLCASSELERQSTEAFFGQGTRLTVV.

The CDR3 here is CASSFRLAYTDTQYF. The CDR3 DNA sequence: TGTGCCAGCAGTTTTAGACTAGCGTACACAGATACGCAGTATTTT. The chain links TRBV6-1 to TRBJ2-3, with 8 positions matching TRBD2. The CDR3 contains 15 residues. Per the germline V gene, CDR1 is MNHNS and CDR2 is SASEGT. V shed 5 bases and J 2 bases; nucleotides not matched to a gene: 6.

V is TRBV7-2 and J is TRBJ2-1, with 7 bases identical to TRBD2. Germline V gives CDR1 SGHTA, CDR2 FQGNSA. The CDR3 has 15 amino acids. The V segment lost 5 bases and the J segment 2 bases; nucleotides outside the gene matches: 6. CDR3 nucleotide sequence: TGTGCCAGCAGCCTGTGGGGGGGGACCTACAATGAGCAGTTCTTC. Translating gives CASSLWGGTYNEQFF.

CDR3: CASSFSGRGNYEQYF. CDR3 sequence (DNA): TGTGCCAGCAGCTTTAGCGGAAGAGGTAACTACGAGCAGTACTTC. The genes are TRBV5-4 and TRBJ2-7; a weak D match, TRBD2 (6 bases). Germline loops: CDR1 SGHNT, CDR2 YYREEE (reference sequence). The CDR3 runs to 15 residues. Trimming left V 2 bases short and J 3 bases short, with 15 bases between.

The CDR3 region has the DNA TGTGCCAGCAGCTTAGCTCAGGGGACTATCACCTTC. This encodes CASSLAQGTITF. The chain carries TRBV11-3 and TRBJ1-2; TRBD1 might be the D (6 bases). This CDR3 has 12 residues. Germline values: CDR1 SGHNT, CDR2 YENEEA. The V end was cut by 1 base, the J end by 13 bases, with 13 bases between.

This clone was counted once. The gene calls are TRBV6-5 and TRBJ1-2; TRBD1 matches at 7 bases. With V trimmed by 7 bases and J by 7 bases, 15 bases remained unmatched. Germline CDR1 and CDR2: MNHEY and SVGAGI. This CDR3 has 15 amino acids. In DNA, the CDR3 is TGTGCCAGCAAGGTCCTGGGACAGACGATTTCTGGCTACACCTTC. This encodes CASKVLGQTISGYTF.

The J gene is TRBJ2-7, the V gene TRBV12-5, with D tentatively TRBD1 (6 bases). In germline, CDR1 is LGHNT, CDR2 FRNRAP. The CDR3 is 11 amino acids. V lost 6 bases, J lost 4 bases, and 7 bases lay in between. CDR3 loop: CASGTGYEQYF. Here the CDR3 DNA reads TGTGCTAGTGGAACAGGGTACGAGCAGTACTTC.

The rearrangement joins TRBV11-3 to TRBJ2-1; tentative D call: TRBD1 (6 bases). With 5 bases removed from V and 3 bases from J, the gap between germline ends came to 11 bases. Germline CDR1 reads SGHNT; CDR2 reads YENEEA. The CDR3 extends over 14 amino acids. The CDR3 here is CASSEGHNYNEQFF. The CDR3 nucleotides are TGTGCCAGCAGCGAGGGACACAACTACAATGAGCAGTTCTTC.

J is TRBJ2-2 and V is TRBV5-6; D possibly corresponds to TRBD2 (6 bases). This CDR3 contains 13 residues. Trimming took 2 bases from V and 6 from J, leaving 8 bases between them. Germline CDR1 is SGHDT and CDR2 is YYEEEE. CDR3 residues: CASSLRDSGELFF. The CDR3 bases are TGTGCCAGCAGCTTAAGGGACTCCGGGGAGCTGTTTTTT.

This clone has a handful of counts. This chain uses TRBV30 with TRBJ1-1; D uncertain. Trimming stripped 2 bases from V and 5 bases from J, with 18 bases between. CDR3 length equals 15 residues. The V gene's germline CDR1 is GTSNPN and CDR2 SVGIG (reference sequence). The CDR3: CAWSHRKGWGTEAFF. CDR3 bases: TGTGCCTGGAGTCACCGGAAGGGTTGGGGTACTGAAGCTTTCTTT.

The CDR3 loop is CASSSGFPNSPLHF. DNA of the CDR3: TGTGCCAGCAGTTCAGGCTTTCCAAATTCACCCCTCCACTTT. The chain couples TRBV27 to TRBJ1-6; D is uncertain. Trimming took off 4 bases at V and 7 bases at J, with 11 bases between the two ends. The CDR3 contains 14 residues. Germline-derived CDR1 and CDR2 are MNHEY and SMNVEV (reference sequence).

This clone was picked up a small number of times. The rearrangement uses TRBV2 and TRBJ2-7, with D uncertain. The CDR3 consists of 11 residues. The V gene's germline CDR1 is SNHLY and CDR2 FYNNEI. V lost 4 bases, J lost 6 bases, and 7 bases lay in between. This chain's CDR3 is CASSVRSEQYF. For the CDR3, the DNA is TGTGCCAGCAGTGTACGGTCCGAGCAGTACTTC.

The chain links TRBV2 to TRBJ1-1; D uncertain. The length of the CDR3 is 11 residues. Germline values: CDR1 SNHLY, CDR2 FYNNEI. With 6 bases removed from V and 8 bases from J, the gap between germline ends came to 10 bases. CDR3 sequence: CASSAIWEAFF. Written as DNA, the CDR3 is TGTGCCAGCAGCGCTATCTGGGAAGCTTTCTTT.

In this sample, this clone turned up once. One end of the junction fails to match germline, which may point to a read error. This CDR3 is CATSRDVRDMKALF. In DNA, the CDR3 is TGTGCCACCAGCAGAGATGTCCGGGACATGAAAGCTTTATTT. V and J are TRBV15 and TRBJ1-1, with D maybe TRBD1 (6 bases). Germline V gene sequence: CDR1 LNHNV, CDR2 YYDKDF (reference sequence). The CDR3 is 14 amino acids.

The V gene is TRBV27, the J gene TRBJ1-1; maybe TRBD1 (6 bases). CDR1 MNHEY and CDR2 SMNVEV come from the germline V gene (reference sequence). Trimming cost V 2 bases and J 5 bases, with 15 bases left between them. The CDR3 has 15 residues. CDR3 amino acids: CASSLIGRGRTEAFF. Written as DNA, the CDR3 is TGTGCCAGCAGTTTAATCGGCAGGGGAAGGACTGAAGCTTTCTTT.

This chain links TRBV11-2 with TRBJ2-7; D might be TRBD2 (5 bases). The CDR3 covers 15 residues. Trimming left V 5 bases short and J 2 bases short, with 16 bases between. CDR1 SGHAT and CDR2 FQNNGV come from the germline V gene. CDR3 DNA: TGTGCCAGCAGCGGTGGGAGCGTCGGTCCCTACGAGCAGTACTTC. Translation gives CASSGGSVGPYEQYF.

This clone has just a few counts. The chain links TRBV4-1 to TRBJ1-2; tentatively, D is TRBD1 (6 bases). Per the germline V gene, CDR1 is MGHRA and CDR2 is YSYEKL. Between the trimmed V and J ends, which lost 2 bases and 0 bases, there was a span of 10 bases. This CDR3 is built from 15 residues. CDR3 coding DNA: TGCGCCAGCAGCCAAAGTGACAGGCCTAACTATGGCTACACCTTC. It translates to CASSQSDRPNYGYTF.

The chain carries TRBV6-6 and TRBJ2-7; D unresolved. The CDR3 totals 14 residues. Trimming took 3 bases from V and 0 from J, leaving 9 bases between them. From germline, CDR1 is MNHNY and CDR2 SVGAGI (reference sequence). The CDR3 is CASSYGRRSYEQYF. The DNA of the CDR3 is TGTGCCAGCAGTTATGGGCGTCGCTCCTACGAGCAGTACTTC.